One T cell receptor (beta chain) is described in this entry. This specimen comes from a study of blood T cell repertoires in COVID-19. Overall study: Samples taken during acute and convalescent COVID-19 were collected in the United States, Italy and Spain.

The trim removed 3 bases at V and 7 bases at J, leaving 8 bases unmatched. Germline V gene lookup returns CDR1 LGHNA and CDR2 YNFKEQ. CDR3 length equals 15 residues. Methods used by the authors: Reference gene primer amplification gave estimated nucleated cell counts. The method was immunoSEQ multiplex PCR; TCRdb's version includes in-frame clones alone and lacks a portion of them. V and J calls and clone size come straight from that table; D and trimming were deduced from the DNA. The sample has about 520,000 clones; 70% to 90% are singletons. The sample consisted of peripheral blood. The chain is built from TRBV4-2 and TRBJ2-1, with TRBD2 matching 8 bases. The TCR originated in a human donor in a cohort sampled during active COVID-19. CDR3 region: CASSHRAGVANEQFF. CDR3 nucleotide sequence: TGTGCCAGCAGCCACCGAGCGGGAGTGGCGAATGAGCAGTTCTTC.